This is a list of T cell receptor beta chains from one sample in a study of beta chain features in type 1 diabetes. TCRdb's copy holds only in-frame clones and misses some; the assay was immunoSEQ multiplex PCR. The sample lists approximately 160,000 clones, around 8.5% occurring once. The source material was central memory CD4+ T cells from blood. The receptors were sampled from a man in his late teens or twenties in good health. CDR3s include the opening cysteine and the closing phenylalanine or tryptophan. The D gene is left open where the match is weak. Only some rows state a clone size, as once, few, many or a class for expanded clones.

TRBJ2-1 - TRBV7-3 - TGTGCCAGCAGCAAAACCGGGACCTACAATGAGCAGTTCTTC CASSKTGTYNEQFF
TRBJ2-7 TRBD1 TRBV19 few TGTGCCAGTAGTATACGGTCCGGGACAGGGGATTACGAGCAGTACTTC CASSIRSGTGDYEQYF
TRBJ2-5 - TRBV6-6 - TGTGCCAGCAGTTACTCGCTCTCGCAGGGCCAAGAGACCCAGTACTTC CASSYSLSQGQETQYF
TRBJ2-7 - TRBV28 few TGTGCCAGCAGTACTCGACAGGAACTCTACGAGCAGTACTTC CASSTRQELYEQYF
TRBJ1-5 - TRBV29-1 - TGCAGCGTTTTGAGCGGGGGCAATCAGCCCCAGCATTTT CSVLSGGNQPQHF
TRBJ2-1 - TRBV11-2 - TGTGCCAGCAGCTTAGGTGAGGGAGCGGGCGAGCAGTTCTTC CASSLGEGAGEQFF
TRBJ2-7 - TRBV7-9 few TGTGCCAGCAGCGGGTGGACGGGATCCTACGAGCAGTACTTC CASSGWTGSYEQYF
TRBJ2-5 - TRBV7-2 - TGTGCCAGCAGCAAGGCCTCGGGGCAAGAGACCCAGTACTTC CASSKASGQETQYF
TRBJ2-3 TRBD2 TRBV6-7 - TGTGCCAGCAGTAGGGAGGGCCCAGATACGCAGTATTTT CASSREGPDTQYF
TRBJ2-5 TRBD1 TRBV4-2 few TGTGCCAGCAGCCGGGGACAGGGAGCAGTGGAGACCCAGTACTTC CASSRGQGAVETQYF
TRBJ2-3 - TRBV6-1 - TGTGCCAGCAGTGCATTACAGGATGGCACAGATACGCAGTATTTT CASSALQDGTDTQYF
TRBJ1-6 - TRBV6-6 few TGTGCCAGCAGTTTATCCGGGACAAATAATTCACCCCTCCACTTT CASSLSGTNNSPLHF
TRBJ2-7 TRBD1 TRBV28 few TGTGCCAGCAGCGCTGTTGGACAGGTATCGCACGAGCAGTACTTC CASSAVGQVSHEQYF